This T cell receptor (beta chain) was recorded in a study of response to subunit inactivated influenza vaccine. Study-wide findings and caveats: A suggestion made by the authors is that each seasonal influenza vaccination recruits few new T cells.

Notes on this clonotype: Antigen specificity is unknown. Mismatch with germline at one junction end may stem from a read error.

TCRdb analysed the RT-PCR reads with MiXCR anew, one entry per CDR3 protein. The sample gives approximately 700,000 distinct CDR3 sequences, 15% to 18% of which show up once; roughly 10% is in the top ten. Germline V gene lookup returns CDR1 MNHNS and CDR2 SASEGT. CDR3 size: 16 residues. Specimen: PBMCs from blood, collected 11 to 12 days after vaccination. This clonotype originated in a man in his forties or fifties who received an inactivated influenza vaccine. This chain uses TRBV6-1 with TRBJ2-1; TRBD2 matches 13 bases. CDR3 region: CASSAGTGGLAGVVIF. CDR3 nucleotide sequence: TGTGCCAGCAGTGCTGGGACAGGAGGACTAGCGGGAGTTGTTATCTTC.